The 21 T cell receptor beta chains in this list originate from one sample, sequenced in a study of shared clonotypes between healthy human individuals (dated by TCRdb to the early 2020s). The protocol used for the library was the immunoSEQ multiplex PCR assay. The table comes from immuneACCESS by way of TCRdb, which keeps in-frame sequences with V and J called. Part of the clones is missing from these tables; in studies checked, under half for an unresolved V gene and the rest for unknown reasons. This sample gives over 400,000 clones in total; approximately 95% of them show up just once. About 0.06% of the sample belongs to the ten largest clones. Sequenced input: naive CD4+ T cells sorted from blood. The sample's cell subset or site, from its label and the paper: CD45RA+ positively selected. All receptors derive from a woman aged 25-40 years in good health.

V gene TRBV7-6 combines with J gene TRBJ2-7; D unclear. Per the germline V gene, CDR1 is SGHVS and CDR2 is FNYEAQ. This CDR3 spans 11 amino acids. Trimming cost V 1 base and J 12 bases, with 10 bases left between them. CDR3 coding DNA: TGTGCCAGCAGCTTAGGATCACGATGGTACTTC. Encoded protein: CASSLGSRWYF.

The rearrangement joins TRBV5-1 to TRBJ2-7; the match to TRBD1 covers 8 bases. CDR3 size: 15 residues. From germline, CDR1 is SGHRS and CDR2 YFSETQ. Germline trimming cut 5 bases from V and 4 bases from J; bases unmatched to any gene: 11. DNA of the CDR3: TGCGCCAGCAGACCATCCGGGACAGGAACTTACGAGCAGTACTTC. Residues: CASRPSGTGTYEQYF. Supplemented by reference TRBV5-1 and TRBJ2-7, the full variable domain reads KAGVTQTPRYLIKTRGQQVTLSCSPISGHRSVSWYQQTPGQGLQFLFEYFSETQRNKGNFPGRFSGRQFSNSRSEMNVSTLELGDSALYLCASRPSGTGTYEQYFGPGTRLTVT.

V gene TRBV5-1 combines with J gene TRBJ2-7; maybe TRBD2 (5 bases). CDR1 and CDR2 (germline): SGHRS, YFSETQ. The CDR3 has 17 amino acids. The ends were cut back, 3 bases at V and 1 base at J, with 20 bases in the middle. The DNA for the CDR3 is TGCGCCAGCAGCTCCTTCTCGGGTCCGGGATCGTCCTACGAGCAGTACTTC. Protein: CASSSFSGPGSSYEQYF.

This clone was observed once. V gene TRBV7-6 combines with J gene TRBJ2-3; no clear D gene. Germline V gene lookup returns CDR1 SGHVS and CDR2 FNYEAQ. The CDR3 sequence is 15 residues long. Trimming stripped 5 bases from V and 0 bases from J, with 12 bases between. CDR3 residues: CASSLSTLSTDTQYF. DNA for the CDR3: TGTGCCAGCAGCCTCAGTACTCTAAGCACAGATACGCAGTATTTT.

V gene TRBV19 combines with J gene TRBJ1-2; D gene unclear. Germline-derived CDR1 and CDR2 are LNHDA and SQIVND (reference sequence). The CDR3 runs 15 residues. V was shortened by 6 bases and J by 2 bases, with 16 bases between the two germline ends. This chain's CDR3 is CASSPLIGANYGYTF. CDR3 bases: TGTGCCAGTAGCCCTCTAATCGGAGCCAACTATGGCTACACCTTC.

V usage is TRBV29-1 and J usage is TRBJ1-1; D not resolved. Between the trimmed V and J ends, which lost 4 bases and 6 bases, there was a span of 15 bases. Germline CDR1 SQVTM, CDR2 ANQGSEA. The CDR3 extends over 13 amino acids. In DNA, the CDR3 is TGCAGCGTTGGGCGAGCAATGGGAGCTGAAGCTTTCTTT. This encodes CSVGRAMGAEAFF.

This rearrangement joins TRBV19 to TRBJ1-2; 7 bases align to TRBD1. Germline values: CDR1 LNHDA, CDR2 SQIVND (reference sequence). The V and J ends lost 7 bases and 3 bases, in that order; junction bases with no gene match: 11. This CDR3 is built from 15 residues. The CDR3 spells CASNGRQGGDYGYTF. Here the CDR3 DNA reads TGTGCCAGTAACGGAAGACAGGGAGGTGACTATGGCTACACCTTC.

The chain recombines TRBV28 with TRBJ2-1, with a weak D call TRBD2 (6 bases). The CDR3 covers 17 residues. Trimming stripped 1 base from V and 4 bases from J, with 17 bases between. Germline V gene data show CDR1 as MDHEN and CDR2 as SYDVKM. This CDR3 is CASSLSLGGVTYNEQFF. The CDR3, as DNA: TGTGCCAGCAGTTTATCCCTTGGCGGGGTGACATACAATGAGCAGTTCTTC.

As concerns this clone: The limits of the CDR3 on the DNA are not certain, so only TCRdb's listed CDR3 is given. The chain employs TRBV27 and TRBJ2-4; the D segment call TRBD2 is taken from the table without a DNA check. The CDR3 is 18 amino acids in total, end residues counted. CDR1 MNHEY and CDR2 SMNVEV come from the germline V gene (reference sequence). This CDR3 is CAGLCASTECGGRNIQYF.

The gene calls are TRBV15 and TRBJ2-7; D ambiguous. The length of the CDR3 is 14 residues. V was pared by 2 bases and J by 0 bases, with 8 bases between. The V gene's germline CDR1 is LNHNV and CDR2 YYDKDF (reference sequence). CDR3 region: CATSRPPSSYEQYF. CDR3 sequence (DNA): TGTGCCACCAGCAGACCTCCGTCCTCCTACGAGCAGTACTTC. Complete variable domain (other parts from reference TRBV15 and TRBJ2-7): DAMVIQNPRYQVTQFGKPVTLSCSQTLNHNVMYWYQQKSSQAPKLLFHYYDKDFNNEADTPDNFQSRRPNTSFCFLDIRSPGLGDTAMYLCATSRPPSSYEQYFGPGTRLTVT.

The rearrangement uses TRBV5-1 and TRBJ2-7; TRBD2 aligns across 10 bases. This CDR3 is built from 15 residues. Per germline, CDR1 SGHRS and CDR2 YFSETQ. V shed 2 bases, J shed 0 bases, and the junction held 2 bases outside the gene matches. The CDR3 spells CASSFTSGVSYEQYF. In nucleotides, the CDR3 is TGCGCCAGCAGCTTTACTAGCGGGGTCTCCTACGAGCAGTACTTC.

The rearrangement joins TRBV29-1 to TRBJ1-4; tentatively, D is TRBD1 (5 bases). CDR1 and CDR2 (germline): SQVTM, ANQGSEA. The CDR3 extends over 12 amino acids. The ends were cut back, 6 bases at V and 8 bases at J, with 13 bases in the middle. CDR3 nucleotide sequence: TGCAGCGTCACAGGCGGATCCGAAAAACTGTTTTTT. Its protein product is CSVTGGSEKLFF.

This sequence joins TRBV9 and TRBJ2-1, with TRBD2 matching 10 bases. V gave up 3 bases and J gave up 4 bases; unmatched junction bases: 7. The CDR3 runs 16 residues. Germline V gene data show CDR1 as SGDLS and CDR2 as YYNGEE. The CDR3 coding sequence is TGTGCCAGCAGCGCACCCGGGACTAGCGTTTACAATGAGCAGTTCTTC. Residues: CASSAPGTSVYNEQFF.

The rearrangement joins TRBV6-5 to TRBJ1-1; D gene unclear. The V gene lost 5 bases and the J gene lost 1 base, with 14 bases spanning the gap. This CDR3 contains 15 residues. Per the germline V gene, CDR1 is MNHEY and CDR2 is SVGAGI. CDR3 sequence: CASSPRREWNTEAFF. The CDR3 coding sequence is TGTGCCAGCAGTCCCCGTCGGGAATGGAACACTGAAGCTTTCTTT.

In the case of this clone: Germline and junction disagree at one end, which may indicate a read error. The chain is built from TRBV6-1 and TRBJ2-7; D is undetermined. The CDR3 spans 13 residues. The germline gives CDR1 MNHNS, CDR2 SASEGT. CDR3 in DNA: TGTGCCAGCAGTGAAAGTGACCGACCCCGTGAGGACTTC. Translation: CASSESDRPREDF.

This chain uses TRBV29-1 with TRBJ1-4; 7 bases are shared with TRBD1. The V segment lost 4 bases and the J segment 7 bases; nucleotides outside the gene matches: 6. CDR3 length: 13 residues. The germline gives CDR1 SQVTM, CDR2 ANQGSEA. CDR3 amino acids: CSVGGGSGEKLFF. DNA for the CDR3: TGCAGCGTTGGAGGGGGCTCGGGTGAAAAACTGTTTTTT.

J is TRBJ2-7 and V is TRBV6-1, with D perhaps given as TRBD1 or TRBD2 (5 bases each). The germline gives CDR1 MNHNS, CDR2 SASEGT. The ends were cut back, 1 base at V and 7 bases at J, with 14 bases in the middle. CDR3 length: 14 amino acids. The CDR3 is CASSEVGVVGEQYF. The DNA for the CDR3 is TGTGCCAGCAGTGAAGTGGGGGTGGTTGGGGAGCAGTACTTC.

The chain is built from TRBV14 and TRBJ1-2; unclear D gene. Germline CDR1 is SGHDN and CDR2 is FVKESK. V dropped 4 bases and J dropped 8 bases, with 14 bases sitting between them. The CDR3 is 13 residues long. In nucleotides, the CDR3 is TGTGCCAGCAGCCCCAACCGGTTGGGAGGCTACACCTTC. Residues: CASSPNRLGGYTF.

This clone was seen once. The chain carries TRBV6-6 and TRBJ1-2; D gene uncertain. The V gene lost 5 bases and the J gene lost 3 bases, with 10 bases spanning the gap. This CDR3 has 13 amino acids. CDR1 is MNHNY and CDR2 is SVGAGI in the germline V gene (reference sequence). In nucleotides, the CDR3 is TGTGCCAGCAGTCGGGGAGAGGACTATGGCTACACCTTC. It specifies CASSRGEDYGYTF.

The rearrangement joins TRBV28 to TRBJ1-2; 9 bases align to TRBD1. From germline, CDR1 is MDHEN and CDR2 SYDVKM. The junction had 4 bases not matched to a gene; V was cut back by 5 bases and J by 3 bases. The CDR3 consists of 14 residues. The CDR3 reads CASSRDRADYGYTF. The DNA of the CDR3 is TGTGCCAGCAGTCGGGACAGGGCGGACTATGGCTACACCTTC.

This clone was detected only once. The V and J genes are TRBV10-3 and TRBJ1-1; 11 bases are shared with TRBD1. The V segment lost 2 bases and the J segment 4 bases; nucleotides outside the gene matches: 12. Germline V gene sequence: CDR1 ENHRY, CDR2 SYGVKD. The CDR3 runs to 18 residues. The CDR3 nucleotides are TGTGCCATCAGTGAGAAACCGGGACAGGGGGTTCGTAGCACTGAAGCTTTCTTT. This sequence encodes CAISEKPGQGVRSTEAFF.